The T cell receptor beta chain under discussion was sequenced for a study of OX40 agonist ivuxolimab in advanced cancers. Study-wide background: A diagnosis of hepatocellular carcinoma, melanoma, renal cell or head and neck cancer was present in dose-escalation patients. Study observations and caveats: In CD8+ T cells, expanded clones were on average more numerous than in CD4+.

TCRdb's table, derived via immunoSEQ multiplex PCR, lists solely in-frame clones and lacks some. The sample holds 65,000 to 90,000 clones, roughly 86% seen once. The ends were cut back, 4 bases at V and 6 bases at J, with 11 bases in the middle. Germline assignment: CDR1 SGHNT and CDR2 YYREEE (reference sequence). This CDR3 region has 13 residues. Comments on this clone: What it binds is not known.

The source was CD4+ or CD8+ T cells sorted from blood, collected in a trial of the OX40 agonist ivuxolimab. This TCR was recovered from an adult with an advanced solid tumor such as melanoma, head and neck, liver or kidney cancer. J is TRBJ2-1 and V is TRBV5-4; D gene ambiguous. The CDR3 DNA reads TGTGCCAGCAGCCCGGCCACGTCCAATGAGCAGTTCTTC. Protein sequence: CASSPATSNEQFF.